This T cell receptor (beta chain) was captured by sequencing in a study of T cell repertoires in cytomegalovirus infection. About the research overall: From public TCR beta signatures came an indication of both CMV infection and matching HLA type. General study points: What dominated the ex vivo response were HLA-C-restricted CMV-specific TCR beta clonotypes. Frequencies of public TCR beta families were cumulated, and this identified carriers of CMV plus the relevant HLA.

Points on this clonotype: Its target is unknown.

MiXCR, applied by TCRdb to the reads, yields one record per CDR3 protein. The repertoire includes about 740,000 distinct CDR3 sequences, less than 40% of them detected once, and 2.5% to 3.5% sits in the top ten. V was pared by 5 bases and J by 5 bases, with 15 bases of the junction left unmatched. Per germline, CDR1 PRHDT and CDR2 FYEKMQ (reference sequence). The CDR3 contains 16 residues. The TCR comes from a human donor in good health (CMV status not recorded). Some clones in this sample may be carry-over from other donors' samples. Sequencing used PBMCs. The gene calls are TRBV13 and TRBJ2-7, with 7 bases aligning to TRBD1. The CDR3, as DNA: TGTGCCAGCAGCCCCCCGACAGGGCCTAAAAGTGACGAGCAGTACTTC. Its protein is CASSPPTGPKSDEQYF.